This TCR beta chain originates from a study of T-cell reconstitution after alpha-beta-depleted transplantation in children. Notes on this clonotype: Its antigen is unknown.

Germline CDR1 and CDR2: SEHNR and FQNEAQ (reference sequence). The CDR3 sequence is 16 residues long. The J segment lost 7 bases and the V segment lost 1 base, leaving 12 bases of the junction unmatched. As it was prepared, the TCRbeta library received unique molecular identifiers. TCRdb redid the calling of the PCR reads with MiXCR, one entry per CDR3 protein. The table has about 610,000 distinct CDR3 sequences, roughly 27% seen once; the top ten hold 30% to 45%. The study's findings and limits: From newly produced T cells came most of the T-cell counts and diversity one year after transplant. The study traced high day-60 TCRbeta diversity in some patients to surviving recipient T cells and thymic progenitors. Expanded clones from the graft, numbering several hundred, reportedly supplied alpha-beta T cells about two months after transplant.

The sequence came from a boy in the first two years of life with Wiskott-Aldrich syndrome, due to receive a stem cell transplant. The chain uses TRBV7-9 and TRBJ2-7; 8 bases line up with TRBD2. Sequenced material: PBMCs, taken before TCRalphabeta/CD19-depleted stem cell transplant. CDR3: CASSLGSTSGAEEQYF. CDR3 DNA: TGTGCCAGCAGCTTAGGCTCCACTAGCGGAGCGGAAGAGCAGTACTTC.